The 8 T cell receptor beta chains listed next were all sequenced from one sample in a study of read filtering for tumor transcriptome and immune sequencing. This library used roughly 0.4 ug RNA and molecular barcoded adaptors spanning alpha/delta and beta/gamma chains. TCRdb re-analysed the reads in MiXCR, keeping a single row per CDR3 protein. Altogether about 130,000 distinct CDR3 sequences are present, 10% to 15% being singletons, with the ten largest covering 9.5% to 12%. The sample was a population of CD138-negative cells sorted from bone marrow. Receptor source: a donor aged 40 or over with multiple myeloma.

This clonotype was seen once. Possible read error: a much larger clone is one base away. The chain couples TRBV12-3 or TRBV12-4 to TRBJ1-1, with D tentatively TRBD1 (6 bases). This CDR3 spans 13 amino acids. The CDR3 DNA sequence: TGTGCCAGCAGTTTGCAGGGGCTCGGTGAAGCTTCCTTT. It codes for CASSLQGLGEASF.

There are many counts of this clonotype. The rearrangement joins TRBV2 to TRBJ1-5; D is uncertain. This CDR3 is 13 amino acids long. Trimming shortened V by 3 bases and J by 6 bases, and 9 bases separated the two germline ends. The germline V gene has CDR1 SNHLY and CDR2 FYNNEI. The CDR3 region has the DNA TGTGCCAGCAGTGACGTGCAGCCTCAGCCCCAGCATTTT. As protein: CASSDVQPQPQHF.

This clonotype was recorded many times. The chain couples TRBV6-4 to TRBJ2-1; 12 bases line up with TRBD2. This CDR3 is built from 19 residues. The V gene's germline CDR1 is MRHNA and CDR2 SNTAGT. With V trimmed by 3 bases and J by 4 bases, 13 bases remained unmatched. CDR3 bases: TGTGCCAGCAGTGAAGGAGTGGGGTTACTAGCGGGAGGTTACAATGAGCAGTTCTTC. It encodes CASSEGVGLLAGGYNEQFF.

This clonotype was observed at least ten times. J is TRBJ2-1 and V is TRBV20-1; 10 bases fit TRBD1. The trim removed 2 bases at V and 7 bases at J, leaving 8 bases unmatched. The CDR3 length is 15 residues. Germline V lookup: CDR1 DFQATT, CDR2 SNEGSKA (reference sequence). The CDR3 coding sequence is TGCAGTGCTAGATCGGGACAGGGGTTCTCAAATGAGCAGTTCTTC. This sequence encodes CSARSGQGFSNEQFF.

This clonotype showed up many times. J is TRBJ2-1 and V is TRBV20-1; possible D gene TRBD2, 6 bases. The CDR3 has 15 residues. Deletions cut 5 bases from V and 4 bases from J, with 18 bases between. Germline V gene data show CDR1 as DFQATT and CDR2 as SNEGSKA (reference sequence). CDR3 coding DNA: TGCAGTGCTCTCCGCTCGGGCCGGGGGTACAATGAGCAGTTCTTC. It codes for CSALRSGRGYNEQFF.

CDR3: CASADGRVTDTQYF. The CDR3 DNA is TGTGCCAGTGCGGACGGGCGCGTGACAGATACGCAGTATTTT. V gene TRBV19 combines with J gene TRBJ2-3, with D unresolved. The CDR3 runs 14 residues. V lost 8 bases, J lost 3 bases, and 15 bases lay in between. CDR1 LNHDA and CDR2 SQIVND come from the germline V gene (reference sequence).

Comments on this clonotype: Mismatch with germline at one junction end may stem from a read error. The rearrangement uses TRBV3-1 and TRBJ2-5; TRBD2 matches at 11 bases. The length of the CDR3 is 13 residues. CDR1 and CDR2 (germline): LGHDT, YNNKEL (reference sequence). The CDR3 DNA is TGTGCCAGCAGCCTTTTGACTAGCGGGGTCCAGCACTTC. Residues: CASSLLTSGVQHF.

This clonotype was recorded at least ten times. CDR3 DNA sequence: TGCAGTGCTAGAGTAGGGGCGACAGCCTACGAGCAGTACTTC. Encoded protein: CSARVGATAYEQYF. The chain is built from TRBV20-1 and TRBJ2-7; TRBD1 is a possible D gene (5 bases). CDR3 length: 14 amino acids. Germline loops: CDR1 DFQATT, CDR2 SNEGSKA (reference sequence). Trimming took 1 base from V and 2 from J, leaving 12 bases between them.